The present TCR beta chain was sequenced within a study of human T cells and chemical hapten exposure. Across the whole study: The sensitizer, 2% DPC, was used on approximately 2 cm by approximately 2 cm of upper inner arm skin. Weekly diphenylcyclopropenone doses were given to patients' scalps across the approximately 26-week study. Across samples, TCR yields varied, mostly owing to small differences in pooled library volumes.

Specified time point: patch test 2, 6 weeks after DPC sensitization. The treatment was: therapeutic diphenylcyclopropenone sensitization with weekly scalp DPC. In the original processing: With a range of about 23,224 to 700,000, the median per sample was roughly 95,000 TCRs. MiXCR, applied by TCRdb to the RACE reads, yields one record per CDR3 protein. The V and J calls follow TCRdb's processing rather than the paper's. Of 84,000 or so distinct CDR3 sequences detected, about 10% appear once; the ten largest clones hold roughly 2.5%. This clonotype was picked up a small number of times. The CDR3 length is 15 residues. Germline loops: CDR1 MDHEN, CDR2 SYDVKM. With V trimmed by 5 bases and J by 0 bases, 7 bases remained unmatched.

The clonotype comes from a woman in her 30s with alopecia areata. Some clones in this sample may be carry-over from other donors' samples. Sample: whole blood, taken in connection with sensitization to the hapten diphenylcyclopropenone (DPC). The rearrangement uses TRBV28 and TRBJ2-7; 7 bases are shared with TRBD1. The CDR3 coding sequence is TGTGCCAGCAGTCCGCCGACAGGGAGCTCCTACGAGCAGTACTTC. This codes for CASSPPTGSSYEQYF.